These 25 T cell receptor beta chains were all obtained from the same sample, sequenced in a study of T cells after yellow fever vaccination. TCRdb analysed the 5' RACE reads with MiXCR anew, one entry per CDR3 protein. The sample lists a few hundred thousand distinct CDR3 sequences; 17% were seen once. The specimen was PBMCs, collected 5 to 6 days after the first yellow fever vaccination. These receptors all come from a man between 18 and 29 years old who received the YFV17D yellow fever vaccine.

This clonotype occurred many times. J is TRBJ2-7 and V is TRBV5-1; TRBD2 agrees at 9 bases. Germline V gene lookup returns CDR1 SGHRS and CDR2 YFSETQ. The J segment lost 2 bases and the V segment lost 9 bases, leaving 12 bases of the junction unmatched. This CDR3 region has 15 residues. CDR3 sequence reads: CATRRSSGGTYEQYF. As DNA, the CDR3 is TGCGCCACCCGGAGGAGCAGCGGGGGGACCTACGAGCAGTACTTC. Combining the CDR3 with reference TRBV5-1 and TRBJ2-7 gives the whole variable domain KAGVTQTPRYLIKTRGQQVTLSCSPISGHRSVSWYQQTPGQGLQFLFEYFSETQRNKGNFPGRFSGRQFSNSRSEMNVSTLELGDSALYLCATRRSSGGTYEQYFGPGTRLTVT.

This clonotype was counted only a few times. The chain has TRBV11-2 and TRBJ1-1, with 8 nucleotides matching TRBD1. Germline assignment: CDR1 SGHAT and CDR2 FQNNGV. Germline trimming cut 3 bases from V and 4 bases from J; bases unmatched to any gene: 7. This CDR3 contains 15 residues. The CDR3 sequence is CASSFQGARRTEAFF. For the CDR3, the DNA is TGTGCCAGCAGCTTCCAGGGGGCGCGCCGCACTGAAGCTTTCTTT.

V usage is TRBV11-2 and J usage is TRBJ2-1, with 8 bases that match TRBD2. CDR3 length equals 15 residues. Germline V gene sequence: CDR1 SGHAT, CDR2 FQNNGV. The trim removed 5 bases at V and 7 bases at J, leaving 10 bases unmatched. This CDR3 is CASSPLAGKRNEQFF. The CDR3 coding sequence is TGTGCCAGCAGCCCTTTAGCGGGGAAGAGGAATGAGCAGTTCTTC.

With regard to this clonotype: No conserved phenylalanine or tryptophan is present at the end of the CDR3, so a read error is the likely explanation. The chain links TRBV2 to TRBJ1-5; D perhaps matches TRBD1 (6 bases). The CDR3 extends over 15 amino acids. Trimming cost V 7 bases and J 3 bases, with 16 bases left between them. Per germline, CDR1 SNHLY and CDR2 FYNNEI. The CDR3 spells CASTRQEGPNQPQHL. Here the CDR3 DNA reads TGTGCCAGCACTCGACAGGAGGGGCCCAATCAGCCCCAGCATTTG.

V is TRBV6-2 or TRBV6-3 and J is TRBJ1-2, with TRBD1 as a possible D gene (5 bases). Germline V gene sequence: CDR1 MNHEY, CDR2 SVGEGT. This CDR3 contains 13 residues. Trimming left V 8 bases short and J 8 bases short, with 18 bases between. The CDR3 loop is CASGLGRGEGYTF. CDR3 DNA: TGTGCCAGCGGCCTCGGGAGGGGAGAAGGCTACACCTTC.

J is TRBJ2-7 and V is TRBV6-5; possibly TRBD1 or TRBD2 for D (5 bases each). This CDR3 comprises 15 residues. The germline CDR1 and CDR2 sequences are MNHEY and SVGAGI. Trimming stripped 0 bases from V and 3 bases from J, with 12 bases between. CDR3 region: CASSYSGVHNYEQYF. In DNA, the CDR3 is TGTGCCAGCAGTTACTCGGGGGTGCACAACTACGAGCAGTACTTC.

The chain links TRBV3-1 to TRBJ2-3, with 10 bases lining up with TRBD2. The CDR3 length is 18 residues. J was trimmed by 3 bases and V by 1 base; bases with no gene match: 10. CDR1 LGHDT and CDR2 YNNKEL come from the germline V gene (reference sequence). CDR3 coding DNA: TGTGCCAGCAGCCAAGTCAAAGCGGGGGGGCCTAGAACAGATACGCAGTATTTT. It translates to CASSQVKAGGPRTDTQYF.

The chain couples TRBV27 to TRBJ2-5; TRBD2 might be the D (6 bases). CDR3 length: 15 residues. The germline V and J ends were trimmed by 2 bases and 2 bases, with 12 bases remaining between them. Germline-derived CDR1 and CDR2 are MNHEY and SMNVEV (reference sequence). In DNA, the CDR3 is TGTGCCAGCAGTTTAGGGGGGACGGAGCAAGAGACCCAGTACTTC. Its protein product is CASSLGGTEQETQYF.

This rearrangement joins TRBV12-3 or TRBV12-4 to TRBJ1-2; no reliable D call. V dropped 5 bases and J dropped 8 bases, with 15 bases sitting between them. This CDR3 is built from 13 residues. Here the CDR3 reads CASSPDPYRGYTF. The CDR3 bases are TGTGCCAGCAGTCCCGACCCGTATAGGGGCTACACCTTC.

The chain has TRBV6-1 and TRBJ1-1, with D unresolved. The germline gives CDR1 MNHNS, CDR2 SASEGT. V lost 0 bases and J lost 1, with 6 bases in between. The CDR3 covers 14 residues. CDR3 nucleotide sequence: TGTGCCAGCAGTGAAGCGCTAAGGAACACTGAAGCTTTCTTT. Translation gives CASSEALRNTEAFF.

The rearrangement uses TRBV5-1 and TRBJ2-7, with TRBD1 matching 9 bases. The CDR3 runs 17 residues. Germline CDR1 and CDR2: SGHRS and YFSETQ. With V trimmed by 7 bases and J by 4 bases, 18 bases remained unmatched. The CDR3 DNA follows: TGCGCCAGCGGGACTAAATGGACAGGGGCCTCGTTTTACGAGCAGTACTTC. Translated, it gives CASGTKWTGASFYEQYF.

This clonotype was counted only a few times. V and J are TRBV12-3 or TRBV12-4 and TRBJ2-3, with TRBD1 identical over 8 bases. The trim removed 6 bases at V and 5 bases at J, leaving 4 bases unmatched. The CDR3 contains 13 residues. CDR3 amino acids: CASRGQGGDTQYF. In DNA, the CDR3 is TGTGCCAGCAGAGGACAGGGCGGAGATACGCAGTATTTT.

The CDR3 reads CASSTGTGKTEAFF. The CDR3 nucleotides are TGTGCCAGCAGCACTGGGACAGGGAAGACTGAAGCTTTCTTT. The rearrangement joins TRBV5-6 to TRBJ1-1; 9 bases match TRBD1. Germline V gene sequence: CDR1 SGHDT, CDR2 YYEEEE. V lost 4 bases, J lost 5 bases, and 6 bases stayed unmatched. The CDR3 is made up of 14 amino acids.

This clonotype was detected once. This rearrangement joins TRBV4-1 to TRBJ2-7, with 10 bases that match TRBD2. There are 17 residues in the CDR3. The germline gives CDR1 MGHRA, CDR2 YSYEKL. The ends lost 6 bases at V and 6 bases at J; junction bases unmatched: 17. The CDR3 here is CASSGMLAGVSIAEQYF. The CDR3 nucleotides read TGCGCCAGCAGTGGGATGCTAGCGGGGGTTTCTATTGCCGAGCAGTACTTC.

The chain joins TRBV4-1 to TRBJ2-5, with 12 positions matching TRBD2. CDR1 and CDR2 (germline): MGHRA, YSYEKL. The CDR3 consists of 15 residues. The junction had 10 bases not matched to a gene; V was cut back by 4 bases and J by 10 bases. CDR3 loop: CASSLTSGGPRGQYF. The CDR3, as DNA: TGCGCCAGCAGCCTGACTAGCGGGGGCCCCCGAGGCCAGTACTTC.

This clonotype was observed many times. CDR3 DNA: TGTGCCAGCAGCTCAGACAGGGTGTGGTACCAAGAGACCCAGTACTTC. This sequence encodes CASSSDRVWYQETQYF. This rearrangement joins TRBV7-2 to TRBJ2-5, with 7 bases identical to TRBD1. CDR3 length: 16 amino acids. Germline V gene lookup returns CDR1 SGHTA and CDR2 FQGNSA. The trim removed 4 bases at V and 0 bases at J, leaving 8 bases unmatched.

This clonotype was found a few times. The CDR3 region has the DNA TGTGCCAGCAGTGATACCGGGACAGTGGGAAAACTGTTTTTT. Translated: CASSDTGTVGKLFF. The chain combines TRBV6-1 with TRBJ1-4; 7 nucleotides agree with TRBD1. The CDR3 length is 14 residues. Germline V gene data show CDR1 as MNHNS and CDR2 as SASEGT. V was clipped by 3 bases and J by 10 bases; unmatched bases: 8.

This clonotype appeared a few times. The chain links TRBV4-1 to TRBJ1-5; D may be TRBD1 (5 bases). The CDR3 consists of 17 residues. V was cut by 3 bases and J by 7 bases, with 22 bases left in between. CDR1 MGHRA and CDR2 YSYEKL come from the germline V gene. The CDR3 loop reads CASSHPLGPGGGQPQHF. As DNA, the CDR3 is TGCGCCAGCAGCCACCCTCTGGGTCCGGGGGGAGGACAGCCCCAGCATTTT.

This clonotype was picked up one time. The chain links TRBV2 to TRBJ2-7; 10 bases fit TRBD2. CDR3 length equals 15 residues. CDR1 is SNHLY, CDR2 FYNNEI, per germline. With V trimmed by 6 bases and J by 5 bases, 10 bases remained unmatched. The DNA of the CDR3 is TGTGCCAGCAGCCCCCGAGCGGGGGGGGTAGACGAGCAGTACTTC. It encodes CASSPRAGGVDEQYF.

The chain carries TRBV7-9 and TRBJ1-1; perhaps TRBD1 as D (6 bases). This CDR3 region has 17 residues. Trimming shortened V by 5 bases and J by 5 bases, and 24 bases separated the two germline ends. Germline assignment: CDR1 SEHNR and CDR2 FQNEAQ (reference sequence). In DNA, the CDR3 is TGTGCCAGCAGCCCGCCAAGGGGGTCCGGGACGAATACTGAAGCTTTCTTT. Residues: CASSPPRGSGTNTEAFF.

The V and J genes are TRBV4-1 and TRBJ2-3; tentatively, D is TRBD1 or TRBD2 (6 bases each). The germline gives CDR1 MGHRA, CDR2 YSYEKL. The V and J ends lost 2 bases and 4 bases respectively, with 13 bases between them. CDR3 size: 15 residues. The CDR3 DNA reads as TGCGCCAGCAGCCAATGGGGGCAGCGGGCAGATACGCAGTATTTT. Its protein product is CASSQWGQRADTQYF.

CDR3 residues: CASSLSAHSNQPQHF. In nucleotides, the CDR3 is TGTGCCAGCAGTTTGTCGGCGCATAGCAATCAGCCCCAGCATTTT. V usage is TRBV12-3 or TRBV12-4 and J usage is TRBJ1-5; no reliable D call. CDR3 length: 15 amino acids. The V and J ends lost 3 bases and 0 bases respectively, with 9 bases between them.

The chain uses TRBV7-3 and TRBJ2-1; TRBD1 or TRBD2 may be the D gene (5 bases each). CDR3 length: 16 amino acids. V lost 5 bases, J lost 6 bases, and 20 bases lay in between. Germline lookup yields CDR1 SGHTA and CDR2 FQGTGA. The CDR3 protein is CASSAKMGPKFNEQFF. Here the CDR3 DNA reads TGTGCCAGCAGCGCCAAGATGGGACCGAAATTCAATGAGCAGTTCTTC.

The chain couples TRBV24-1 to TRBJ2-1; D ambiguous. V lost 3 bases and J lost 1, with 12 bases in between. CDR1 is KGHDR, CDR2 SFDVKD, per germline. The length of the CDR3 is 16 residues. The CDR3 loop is CATSDDHSLSYNEQFF. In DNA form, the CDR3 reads TGTGCCACCAGTGATGACCACTCTCTTTCCTACAATGAGCAGTTCTTC.

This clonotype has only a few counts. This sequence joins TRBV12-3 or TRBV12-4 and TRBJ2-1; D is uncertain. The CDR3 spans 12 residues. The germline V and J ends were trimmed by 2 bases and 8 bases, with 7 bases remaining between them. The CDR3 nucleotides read TGTGCCAGCAGTTTAAGGGCGGATGAGCAGTTCTTC. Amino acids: CASSLRADEQFF.